Listed below are T cell receptor beta chains from one sample, sequenced in a study of T cells and Merkel cell carcinoma outcomes. TCRdb's table, derived via immunoSEQ multiplex PCR, lists solely in-frame clones and lacks some. The table records 15,000 or so clones, over 70% of them present only once. Input material: tumor tissue from Merkel cell carcinoma. The receptor source for this set is a human donor with Merkel cell carcinoma. CDR3s include the opening cysteine and the closing phenylalanine or tryptophan. D genes are given only for firm matches. Clone sizes are given selectively: once, few, many, or a class where the clone is expanded.

>TRBV6-6|TRBJ2-4|-|TRBD2
TGTGCCGGCCGGGCGGGGGGGCCGGAAAACATTCAGTACTTC
CAGRAGGPENIQYF
>TRBV11-2|TRBJ2-7|-|-
TGTGCCAGCACTTTGGGGGCCTCCTACGAGCAGTACTTC
CASTLGASYEQYF
>TRBV6-5|TRBJ1-5|-|-
TGTGCCAGCAAGTCAGGCCTCAATCAGCCCCAGCATTTT
CASKSGLNQPQHF
>TRBV27|TRBJ2-7|-|-
TGTGCCAGCAGTCCAATCCCCAAGCTCGGGGGGCAGTACTTC
CASSPIPKLGGQYF
>TRBV23-1|TRBJ1-1|medium-sized|-
TGCGCCAGCAGTCTCACGGCGGCACCGAACACTGAAGCTTTCTTT
CASSLTAAPNTEAFF
>TRBV5-1|TRBJ1-4|-|-
TGCGCCAGCAGCTCCCGGGGCGTAACGAATGAAAAACTGTTTTTT
CASSSRGVTNEKLFF
>TRBV30|TRBJ2-1|-|-
TGTGGGCTAGGTGACAATGAGCAGTTCTTC
CGLGDNEQFF
>TRBV18|TRBJ2-1|-|-
TGTGCCAGCTCACCGACGAACTACTTACGAGGGAATGAGCAGTTCTTC
CASSPTNYLRGNEQFF
>TRBV4-2|TRBJ1-5|-|-
TGTGCCAGCAGCCAAGAGGGGTACGGTCAGCCCCAGCATTTT
CASSQEGYGQPQHF
>TRBV7-7|TRBJ2-2|-|-
TGTGCCAGCAGCTTAGGTGGGGGTAGCACCGGGGAGCTGTTTTTT
CASSLGGGSTGELFF
>TRBV6-5|TRBJ1-3|-|-
TGTGCCAGCAGTTTGGGGCCCGGAAATACCATATATTTT
CASSLGPGNTIYF
>TRBV21-1|TRBJ1-2|-|-
TGTGCCAGCAGCAAACACTATGGCTACACCTTC
CASSKHYGYTF
>TRBV15|TRBJ2-1|few|-
TGTGCCACCAGCAGAGATCGTGCGACATCCTACAATGAGCAGTTCTTC
CATSRDRATSYNEQFF
>TRBV11-2|TRBJ1-1|-|-
TGTGCCAGCAGCTTAGGACAACCTTTCTTT
CASSLGQPFF
>TRBV14|TRBJ1-1|-|-
TGTGCCAGCAGCCTGGGCCGGAGGGGCACTGAAGCTTTCTTT
CASSLGRRGTEAFF
>TRBV27|TRBJ2-5|-|-
TGTGCCAGCAGTCCCCGACAGTCCCTCTTTCGGGAGACCCAGTACTTC
CASSPRQSLFRETQYF
>TRBV1|TRBJ1-2|-|-
TGCACCAGCAGTCCTAGAGGGGAGGAATGCTATGGCTACACCTTC
CTSSPRGEECYGYTF
>TRBV19|TRBJ2-7|-|TRBD1
TGTGCCAGTAGTATTCCGGGACAGGGATTGATCGAGCAGTACTTC
CASSIPGQGLIEQYF
>TRBV27|TRBJ2-7|-|-
TGTGCCAGCAGTTTTAGCTCCTACGAGCAGTACTTC
CASSFSSYEQYF
>TRBV21-1|TRBJ2-3|-|-
TGTGCCAGCCCGTCTCGGGGGGTCCCTATCGACACAGATACGCAGTATTTT
CASPSRGVPIDTDTQYF
>TRBV2|TRBJ1-3|once|-
TGTGCCAGCAGTGACAGCCTTGGAAACACCATATATTTT
CASSDSLGNTIYF
>TRBV27|TRBJ2-1|-|TRBD2
TGTGCCAGCGGAGTTCTAGCGGGAGGGAGGAATGAGCAGTTCTTC
CASGVLAGGRNEQFF
>TRBV12-1|TRBJ1-2|once|-
TGTGCCAGCACCGTCGACACGTATGGCTACACCTTC
CASTVDTYGYTF
>TRBV29-1|TRBJ2-5|-|-
TGCAGCGTTGAATTTGGAGGGGAGACCCAGTACTTC
CSVEFGGETQYF
>TRBV5-1|TRBJ1-4|once|-
TGCGCCAGCAGCACTGCAGGATCTGATCGTGAAAAACTGTTTTTT
CASSTAGSDREKLFF
>TRBV6-5|TRBJ1-2|few|TRBD1
TGTGCCAGCATCCCTTCGTGGACAGGGAGCTATGGCTACACCTTC
CASIPSWTGSYGYTF
>TRBV9|TRBJ2-1|-|TRBD2
TGTGCCAGCAGCTCCACTTCCTCGGTAGCGGGAGAAAATGAGCAGTTCTTC
CASSSTSSVAGENEQFF
>TRBV5-1|TRBJ2-3|-|TRBD1
TGCGCCAGCGGACAGGGTAGCACAGATACGCAGTATTTT
CASGQGSTDTQYF
>TRBV29-1|TRBJ1-3|-|-
TGCAGCGTTGGGATAGGAGGCTCTGGAAACACCATATATTTT
CSVGIGGSGNTIYF
>TRBV7-2|TRBJ2-5|once|TRBD2
TGTGCCAGCAGCCCCTGGGGACTAGCGGGGGCGTACCAAGAGACCCAGTACTTC
CASSPWGLAGAYQETQYF
>TRBV5-1|TRBJ2-5|-|TRBD2
TGCGCCAGCAGCCCAGGACTAGCGGGAGGGCCGGAGACCCAGTACTTC
CASSPGLAGGPETQYF
>TRBV6-5|TRBJ2-1|-|-
TGTGCCAGCAGTTACTCGTTAATGAGTGACAATGAGCAGTTCTTC
CASSYSLMSDNEQFF
>TRBV5-6|TRBJ2-7|-|TRBD1
TGTGCCAGCAGCGCCTCGGGACAGGGTATAGACGAGCAGTACTTC
CASSASGQGIDEQYF
>TRBV28|TRBJ1-2|-|-
TGTGCCAGCAACTCGAAAAGGGGGGGCTACACCTTC
CASNSKRGGYTF
>TRBV30|TRBJ2-1|-|TRBD2
TGTGCCTGGAGTTTACCGGGGGGGAGCAATGAGCAGTTCTTC
CAWSLPGGSNEQFF
>TRBV2|TRBJ1-3|few|-
TGTGCCAGCGGGGGCGCGGTCTCTGGAAACACCATATATTTT
CASGGAVSGNTIYF
>TRBV18|TRBJ1-1|-|-
TGTGCCAGCTCACCAACCCAGGGGTCGAACACTGAAGCTTTCTTT
CASSPTQGSNTEAFF
>TRBV4-1|TRBJ2-1|-|-
TGCGCCAGCAGCCAAGAGGACGGTCGCTACAATGAGCAGTTCTTC
CASSQEDGRYNEQFF
>TRBV6-1|TRBJ2-5|-|-
TGTGCCAGCAGCGAGGGACTTCCGCCGAAGACCCAGTACTTC
CASSEGLPPKTQYF
>TRBV2|TRBJ2-1|-|TRBD2
TGTGCCAGCCAGCGGGGGGACAATGAGCAGTTCTTC
CASQRGDNEQFF
>TRBV9|TRBJ2-7|-|TRBD2
TGTGCCAGCAGCGCCTCCTCCCGGGCCTTCCACGGGGGGAAGCAGTACTTC
CASSASSRAFHGGKQYF
>TRBV18|TRBJ2-3|once|TRBD1
TGTGCCAGCTCACCTGGGACAGGGCCAGATACGCAGTATTTT
CASSPGTGPDTQYF
>TRBV27|TRBJ2-7|-|-
TGTGCCAGCAGTAGGGCGGACAGCCCTACATACGAGCAGTACTTC
CASSRADSPTYEQYF
>TRBV2|TRBJ2-3|-|TRBD2
TGTGCCAGCAAGCTAGCGGGCGGGGCGACTGATACGCAGTATTTT
CASKLAGGATDTQYF
>TRBV5-1|TRBJ2-1|-|-
TGCGCCAGCAGCTGGGACTCGGGGGAGCAGTTCTTC
CASSWDSGEQFF
>TRBV5-1|TRBJ2-2|-|TRBD1
TGCGCCAGCAGCTTGGGTATGGGACAGGGGGCCTCCGGGGAGCTGTTTTTT
CASSLGMGQGASGELFF
>TRBV19|TRBJ2-7|-|-
TGTGCCAGTAGGGACTTAGCCGCCTACGAGCAGTACTTC
CASRDLAAYEQYF
>TRBV2|TRBJ1-4|-|-
TGTGCCAGCAGTGGACAGCCTAATGAAAAACTGTTTTTT
CASSGQPNEKLFF
>TRBV10-3|TRBJ1-5|-|TRBD1
TGTGCCACCAGGGGGACGGGGACGGACAATCAGCCCCAGCATTTT
CATRGTGTDNQPQHF